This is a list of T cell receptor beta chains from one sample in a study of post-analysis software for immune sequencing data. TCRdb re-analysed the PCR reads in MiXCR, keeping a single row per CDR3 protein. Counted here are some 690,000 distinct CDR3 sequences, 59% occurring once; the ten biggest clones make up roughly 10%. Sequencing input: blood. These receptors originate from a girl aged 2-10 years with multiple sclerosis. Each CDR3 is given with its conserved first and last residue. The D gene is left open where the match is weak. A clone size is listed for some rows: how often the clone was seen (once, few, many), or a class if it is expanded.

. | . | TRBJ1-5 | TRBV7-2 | TGTGCCAGCAGCACGGACAATAATAGCAGTCAGCCCCAGCATTTT | CASSTDNNSSQPQHF
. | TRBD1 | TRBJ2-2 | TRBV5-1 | TGCGCCAGCAGCTTCACAGGGGAGAACACCGGGGAGCTGTTTTTT | CASSFTGENTGELFF
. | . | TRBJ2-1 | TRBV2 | TGTGCCAGCAGTGCGCAGGTTATGGACAATGAGCAGTTCTTC | CASSAQVMDNEQFF
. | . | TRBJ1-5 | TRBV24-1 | TGTGCCACCAGTGACCCACAGACAAGCAATCAGCCCCAGCATTTT | CATSDPQTSNQPQHF
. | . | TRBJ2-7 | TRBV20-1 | TGCAGTGCTAGCTACGGGAACACCTACGAGCAGTACTTC | CSASYGNTYEQYF
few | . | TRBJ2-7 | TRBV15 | TGTGCCACCAGCAGCGGGACGGTCCTCACCTACGAGCAGTACTTC | CATSSGTVLTYEQYF
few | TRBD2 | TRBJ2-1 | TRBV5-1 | TGCGCCAGCACCCTAGCGGCTCCAAACAATGAGCAGTTCTTC | CASTLAAPNNEQFF
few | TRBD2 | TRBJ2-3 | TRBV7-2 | TGTGCCAGCAGCTTATATCCGGTGGCTAGCGGGGGGGGAACAGATACGCAGTATTTT | CASSLYPVASGGGTDTQYF
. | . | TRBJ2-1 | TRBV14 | TGTGCCAGCAGCCAAGATCTTAGCCTCCCGACGGATGAGCAGTTCTTC | CASSQDLSLPTDEQFF
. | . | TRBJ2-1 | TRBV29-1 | TGCAGCGTGTCCAGCGGCTTCTACAATGAGCAGTTCTTC | CSVSSGFYNEQFF
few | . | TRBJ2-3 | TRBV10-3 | TGTGCCATCAGTGATCAGGGTAGCGTCACAGATACGCAGTATTTT | CAISDQGSVTDTQYF
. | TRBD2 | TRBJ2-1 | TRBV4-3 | TGCGCCAGCAGCCAAGATCTTGAGACTAGCGGTCTGAGCTCCTACAATGAGCAGTTCTTC | CASSQDLETSGLSSYNEQFF
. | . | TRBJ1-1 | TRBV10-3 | TGTGCCATCGCAAAAGCTGGAATGAACACTGAAGCTTTCTTT | CAIAKAGMNTEAFF
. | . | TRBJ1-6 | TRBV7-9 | TGTGCCAGCAGCTTTCTCCCCTATTCACCCCTCCACTTT | CASSFLPYSPLHF
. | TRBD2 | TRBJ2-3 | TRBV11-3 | TGTGCCAGCAGCCGTCTAGCGGGCCCCACAGATACGCAGTATTTT | CASSRLAGPTDTQYF
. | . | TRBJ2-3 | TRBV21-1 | TGTGCCAGCTGTATGGGACCAGAGCACACAGATACGCAGTATTTT | CASCMGPEHTDTQYF
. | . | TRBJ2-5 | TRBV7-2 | TGTGCCAGCAGCTCCCAGGCTCCGAGGGGGGAGACCCAGTACTTC | CASSSQAPRGETQYF
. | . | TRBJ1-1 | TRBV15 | TGTGCCACCAGCAGAGAAGGGGGCACTGAAGCTTTCTTT | CATSREGGTEAFF
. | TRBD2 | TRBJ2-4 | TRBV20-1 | TGCAGTGCTAGACCCCCGGGACTAGCGGACCTAAACATTCAGTACTTC | CSARPPGLADLNIQYF
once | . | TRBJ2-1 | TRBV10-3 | TGTGCCATCAGTGAGAGGGGGGACACTTACAATGAGCAGTTCTTC | CAISERGDTYNEQFF
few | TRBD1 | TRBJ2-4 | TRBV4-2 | TGTGCCAGCAGCTCAGGACAGGGAGGAAACATTCAGTACTTC | CASSSGQGGNIQYF
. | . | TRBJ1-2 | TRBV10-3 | TGTGCCATCACCGCAGCGGATGGCTACACCTTC | CAITAADGYTF
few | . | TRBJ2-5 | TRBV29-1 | TGCAGCGTTGAAGTTCGGAGCAGGGAGACCCAGTACTTC | CSVEVRSRETQYF
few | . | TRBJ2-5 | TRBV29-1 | TGCAGCGTAGCGCCCTCAACCCGAGAGGAGACCCAGTACTTC | CSVAPSTREETQYF
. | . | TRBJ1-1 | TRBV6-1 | TGTGCCAGCAGTGAACGGGCCGACAGGATCGTCGCTGAAGCTTTCTTT | CASSERADRIVAEAFF
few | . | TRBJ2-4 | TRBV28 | TGTGCCAGCAGTACTGACACAGAGAGTTTAGCCAAAAACATTCAGTACTTC | CASSTDTESLAKNIQYF
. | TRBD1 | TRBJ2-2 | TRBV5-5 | TGTGCCAGCAGCCGACAGGGGGCTAGTACCGGGGAGCTGTTTTTT | CASSRQGASTGELFF
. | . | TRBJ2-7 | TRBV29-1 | TGCAGCGGGGGAAGCGCAGCCTACGAGCAGTACTTC | CSGGSAAYEQYF
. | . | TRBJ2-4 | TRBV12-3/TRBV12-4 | TGTGCCAGCTCGATCGGGAACATTCAGTACTTC | CASSIGNIQYF
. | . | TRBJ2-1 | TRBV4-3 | TGCGCCAGCAGCCAGCGAAAATCCTACAATGAGCAGTTCTTC | CASSQRKSYNEQFF
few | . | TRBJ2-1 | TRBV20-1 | TGCAGTGCTAGTTGCGGGACGGCCGACAATGAGCAGTTCTTC | CSASCGTADNEQFF
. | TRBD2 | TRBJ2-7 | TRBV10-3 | TGTGCCATAGGACTAGCGGGAGCCTACGAGCAGTACTTC | CAIGLAGAYEQYF
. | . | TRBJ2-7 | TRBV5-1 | TGCGCCAGCAGCCCGAGACGCGGCCTTTACGAGCAGTACTTC | CASSPRRGLYEQYF
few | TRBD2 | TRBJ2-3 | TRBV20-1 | TGCAGTGCTAGCCTACTAGCGGGGGGCACAGATACGCAGTATTTT | CSASLLAGGTDTQYF
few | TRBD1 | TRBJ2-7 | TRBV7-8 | TGTGCCAGCAGCTTGGCAAACAGGGGACAGGGCGAGCAGTACTTC | CASSLANRGQGEQYF
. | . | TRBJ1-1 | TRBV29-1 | TGCAGCGTTGAATATGGGCAGAACACTGAAGCTTTCTTT | CSVEYGQNTEAFF
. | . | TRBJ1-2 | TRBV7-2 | TGTGCCAGCAGCAAGGTGGGGGGCGTCGATGGCTACACCTTC | CASSKVGGVDGYTF
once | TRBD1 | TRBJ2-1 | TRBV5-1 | TGCGCCAGCAGCGTCCGGACAGGGGGAGATGAGCAGTTCTTC | CASSVRTGGDEQFF
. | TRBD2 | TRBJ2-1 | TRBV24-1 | TGTGCCGCCAGTGGATTGCGGGGGTCCTACAATGAGCAGTTCTTC | CAASGLRGSYNEQFF
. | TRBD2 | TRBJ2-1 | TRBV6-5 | TGTGCCAGCAGTTACACTAGCGGATATGACAATGAGCAGTTCTTC | CASSYTSGYDNEQFF